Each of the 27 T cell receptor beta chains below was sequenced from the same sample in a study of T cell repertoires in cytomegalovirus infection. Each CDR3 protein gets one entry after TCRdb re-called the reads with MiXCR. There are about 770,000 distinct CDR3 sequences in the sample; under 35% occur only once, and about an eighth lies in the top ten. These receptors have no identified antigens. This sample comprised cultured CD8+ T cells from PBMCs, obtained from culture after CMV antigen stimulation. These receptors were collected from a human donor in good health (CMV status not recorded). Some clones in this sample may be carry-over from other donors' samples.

The CDR3 region has the DNA TGTGCCAGCAGCCGCGGCGGGGGGAGCTCTGGAAACACCATATATTTT. Translation gives CASSRGGGSSGNTIYF. The chain employs TRBV13 and TRBJ1-3, with D perhaps matching TRBD1 (5 bases). The CDR3 consists of 16 residues. Trimming stripped 5 bases from V and 0 bases from J, with 14 bases between. Germline V gene data show CDR1 as PRHDT and CDR2 as FYEKMQ (reference sequence).

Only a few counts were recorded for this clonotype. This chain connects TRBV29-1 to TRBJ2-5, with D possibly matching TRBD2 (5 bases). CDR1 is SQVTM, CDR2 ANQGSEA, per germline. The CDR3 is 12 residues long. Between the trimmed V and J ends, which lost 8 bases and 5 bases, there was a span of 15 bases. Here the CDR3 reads CSTRPPGETQYF. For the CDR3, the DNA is TGCAGCACTAGACCGCCTGGGGAGACCCAGTACTTC.

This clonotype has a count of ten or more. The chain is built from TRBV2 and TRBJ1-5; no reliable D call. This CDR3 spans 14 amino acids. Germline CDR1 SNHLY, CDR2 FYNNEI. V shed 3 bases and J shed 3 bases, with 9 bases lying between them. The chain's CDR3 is CASSEGQFNQPQHF. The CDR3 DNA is TGTGCCAGCAGTGAGGGCCAGTTCAATCAGCCCCAGCATTTT.

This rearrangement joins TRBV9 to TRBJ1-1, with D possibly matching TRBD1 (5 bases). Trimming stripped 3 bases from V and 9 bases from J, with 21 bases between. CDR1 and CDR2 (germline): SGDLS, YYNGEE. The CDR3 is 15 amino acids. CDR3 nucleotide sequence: TGTGCCAGCAGCGCATTTTCCGGGGGTGGGAGAAAAGCTTTCTTT. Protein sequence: CASSAFSGGGRKAFF.

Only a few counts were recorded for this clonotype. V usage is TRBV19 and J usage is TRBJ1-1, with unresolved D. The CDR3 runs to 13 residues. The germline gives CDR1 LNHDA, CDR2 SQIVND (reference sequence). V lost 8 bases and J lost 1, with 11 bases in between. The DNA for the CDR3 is TGTGCCAGTCTTGAGATAGAGAACACTGAAGCTTTCTTT. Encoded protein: CASLEIENTEAFF.

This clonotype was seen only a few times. The CDR3 bases are TGTGCCAGCAGCCGGGGGGTTTACGAGCAGTACGTC. Translating gives CASSRGVYEQYV. V gene TRBV7-9 combines with J gene TRBJ2-7, with 7 bases identical to TRBD2. Germline V gene sequence: CDR1 SEHNR, CDR2 FQNEAQ (reference sequence). CDR3 length: 12 residues. J lost 4 bases, V lost 5 bases, and 2 bases had no gene match.

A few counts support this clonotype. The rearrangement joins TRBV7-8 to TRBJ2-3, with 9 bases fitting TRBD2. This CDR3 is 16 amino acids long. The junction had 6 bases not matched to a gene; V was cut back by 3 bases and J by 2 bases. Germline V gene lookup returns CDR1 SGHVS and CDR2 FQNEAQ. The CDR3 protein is CASSFQRGVLTDTQYF. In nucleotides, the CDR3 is TGTGCCAGCAGCTTCCAGCGGGGGGTACTCACAGATACGCAGTATTTT.

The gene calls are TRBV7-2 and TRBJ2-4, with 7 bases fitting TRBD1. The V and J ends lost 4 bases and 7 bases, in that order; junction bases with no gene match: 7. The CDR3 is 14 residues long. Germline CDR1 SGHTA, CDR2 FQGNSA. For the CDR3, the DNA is TGTGCCAGCAGCTCAAGACAGGGCCAGAACATTCAGTACTTC. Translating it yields CASSSRQGQNIQYF.

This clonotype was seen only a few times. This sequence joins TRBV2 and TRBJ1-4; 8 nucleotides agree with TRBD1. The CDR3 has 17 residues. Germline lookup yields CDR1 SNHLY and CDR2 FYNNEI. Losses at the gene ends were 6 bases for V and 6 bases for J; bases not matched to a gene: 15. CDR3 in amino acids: CASSGSPTGTGHEKLFF. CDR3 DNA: TGTGCCAGCAGCGGCTCCCCCACCGGGACAGGTCATGAAAAACTGTTTTTT.

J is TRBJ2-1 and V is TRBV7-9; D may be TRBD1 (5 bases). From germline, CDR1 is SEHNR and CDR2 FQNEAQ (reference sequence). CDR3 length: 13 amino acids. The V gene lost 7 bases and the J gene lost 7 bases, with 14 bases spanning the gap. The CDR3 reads CASTPGFGNEQFF. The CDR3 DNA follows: TGTGCCAGCACTCCAGGGTTTGGGAATGAGCAGTTCTTC.

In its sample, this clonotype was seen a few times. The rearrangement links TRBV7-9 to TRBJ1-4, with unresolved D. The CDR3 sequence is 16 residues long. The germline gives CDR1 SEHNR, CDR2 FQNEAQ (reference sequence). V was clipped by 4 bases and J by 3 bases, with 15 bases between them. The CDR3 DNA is TGTGCCAGCAGCTCGACCGAAGGCGCGGCTAATGAAAAACTGTTTTTT. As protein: CASSSTEGAANEKLFF.

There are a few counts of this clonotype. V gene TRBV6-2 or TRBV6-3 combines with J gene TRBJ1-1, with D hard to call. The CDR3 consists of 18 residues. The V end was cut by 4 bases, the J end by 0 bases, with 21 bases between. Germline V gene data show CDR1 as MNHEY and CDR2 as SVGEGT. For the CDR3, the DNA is TGTGCCAGCAGTTCTCCCGACGGTATGCCCCTCATGAACACTGAAGCTTTCTTT. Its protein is CASSSPDGMPLMNTEAFF.

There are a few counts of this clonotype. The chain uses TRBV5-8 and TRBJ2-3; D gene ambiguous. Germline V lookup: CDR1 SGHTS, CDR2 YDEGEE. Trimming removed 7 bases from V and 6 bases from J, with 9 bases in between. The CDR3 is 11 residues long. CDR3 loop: CASGFPDTQYF. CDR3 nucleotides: TGTGCCAGCGGATTCCCGGATACGCAGTATTTT.

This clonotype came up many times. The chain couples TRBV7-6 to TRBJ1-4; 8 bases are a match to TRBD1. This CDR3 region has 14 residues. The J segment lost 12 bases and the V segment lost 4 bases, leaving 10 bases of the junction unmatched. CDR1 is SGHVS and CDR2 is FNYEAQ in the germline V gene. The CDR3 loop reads CASSYLGQGGELFF. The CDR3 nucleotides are TGTGCCAGCAGCTACCTCGGACAGGGTGGGGAACTGTTTTTT.

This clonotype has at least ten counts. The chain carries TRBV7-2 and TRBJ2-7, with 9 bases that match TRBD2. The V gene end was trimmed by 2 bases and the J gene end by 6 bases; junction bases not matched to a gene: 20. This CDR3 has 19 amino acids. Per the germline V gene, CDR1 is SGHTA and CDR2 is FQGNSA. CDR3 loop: CASSLSPLRGGAKLIEQYV. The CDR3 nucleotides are TGTGCCAGCAGCTTATCTCCTCTTCGCGGGGGGGCCAAATTGATCGAGCAGTACGTC.

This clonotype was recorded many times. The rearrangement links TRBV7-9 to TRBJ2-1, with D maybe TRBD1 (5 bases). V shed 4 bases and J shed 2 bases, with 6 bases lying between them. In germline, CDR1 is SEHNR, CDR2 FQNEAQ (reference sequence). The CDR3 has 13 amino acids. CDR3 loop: CASSSDTYNEQFF. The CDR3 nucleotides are TGTGCCAGCAGCTCGGACACCTACAATGAGCAGTTCTTC.

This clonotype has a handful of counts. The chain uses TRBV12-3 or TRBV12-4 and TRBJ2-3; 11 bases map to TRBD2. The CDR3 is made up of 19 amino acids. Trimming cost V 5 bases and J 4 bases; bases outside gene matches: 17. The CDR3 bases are TGTGCCAGCAGTCGGACGGGGGATAGCGGGGGGGCCCTTGCAGATACGCAGTATTTT. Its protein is CASSRTGDSGGALADTQYF.

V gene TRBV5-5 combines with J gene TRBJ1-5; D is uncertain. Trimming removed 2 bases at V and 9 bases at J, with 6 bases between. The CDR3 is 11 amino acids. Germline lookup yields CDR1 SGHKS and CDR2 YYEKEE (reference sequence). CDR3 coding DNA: TGTGCCAGCAGCTTTCCGGGGCCCCAGCATTTT. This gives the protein CASSFPGPQHF.

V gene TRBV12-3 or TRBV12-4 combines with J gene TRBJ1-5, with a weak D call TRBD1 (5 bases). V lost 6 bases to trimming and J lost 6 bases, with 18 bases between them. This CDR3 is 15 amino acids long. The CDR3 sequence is CASSRAGEGGQPQHF. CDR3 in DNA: TGTGCCAGCAGCCGCGCGGGGGAAGGAGGTCAGCCCCAGCATTTT.

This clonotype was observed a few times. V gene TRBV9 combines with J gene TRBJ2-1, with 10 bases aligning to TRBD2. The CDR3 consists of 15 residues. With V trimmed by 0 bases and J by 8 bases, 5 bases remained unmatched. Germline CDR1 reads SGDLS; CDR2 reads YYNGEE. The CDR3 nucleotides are TGTGCCAGCAGCGTAGAAGGACTAGCGGTAGATGAGCAGTTCTTC. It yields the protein CASSVEGLAVDEQFF.

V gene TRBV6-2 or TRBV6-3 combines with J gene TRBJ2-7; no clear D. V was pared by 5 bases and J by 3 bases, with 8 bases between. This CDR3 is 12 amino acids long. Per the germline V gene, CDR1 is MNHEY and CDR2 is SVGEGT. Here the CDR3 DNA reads TGTGCCAGCAGTCTACCCAGCTACGAGCAGTACGTC. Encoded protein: CASSLPSYEQYV.

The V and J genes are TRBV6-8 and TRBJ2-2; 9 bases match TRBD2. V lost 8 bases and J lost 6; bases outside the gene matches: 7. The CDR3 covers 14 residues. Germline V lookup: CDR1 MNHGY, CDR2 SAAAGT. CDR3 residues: CASAGGPLAGELFF. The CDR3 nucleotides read TGTGCCAGCGCGGGGGGGCCTTTGGCCGGGGAGCTGTTTTTT.

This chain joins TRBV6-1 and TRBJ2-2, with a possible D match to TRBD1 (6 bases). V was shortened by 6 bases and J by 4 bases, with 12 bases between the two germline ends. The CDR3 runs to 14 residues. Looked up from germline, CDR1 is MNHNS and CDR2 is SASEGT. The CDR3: CASSSLGATGELFF. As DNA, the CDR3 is TGTGCCAGCAGCTCTCTGGGGGCCACCGGGGAGCTGTTTTTT.

CDR3: CASSQDLGLAGGRQFF. CDR3 coding DNA: TGCGCCAGCAGCCAAGATCTGGGGCTAGCGGGGGGTAGGCAGTTCTTC. This chain joins TRBV4-1 and TRBJ2-1, with 11 bases that match TRBD2. The junction had 10 bases not matched to a gene; V was cut back by 0 bases and J by 12 bases. The CDR3 extends over 16 amino acids. Germline assignment: CDR1 MGHRA and CDR2 YSYEKL.

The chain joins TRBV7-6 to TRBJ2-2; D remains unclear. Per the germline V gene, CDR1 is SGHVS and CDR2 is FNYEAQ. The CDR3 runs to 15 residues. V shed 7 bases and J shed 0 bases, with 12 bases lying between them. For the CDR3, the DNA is TGTGCCAGCAATGGCAAGAGGCCGAACACCGGGGAGCTGTTTTTT. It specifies CASNGKRPNTGELFF.

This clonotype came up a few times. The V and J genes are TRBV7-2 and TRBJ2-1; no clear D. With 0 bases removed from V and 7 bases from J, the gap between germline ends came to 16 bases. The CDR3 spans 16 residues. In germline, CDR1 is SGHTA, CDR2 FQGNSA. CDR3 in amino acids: CASSLARSINGNEQFF. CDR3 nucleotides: TGTGCCAGCAGCTTAGCGCGCAGTATAAATGGGAATGAGCAGTTCTTC.

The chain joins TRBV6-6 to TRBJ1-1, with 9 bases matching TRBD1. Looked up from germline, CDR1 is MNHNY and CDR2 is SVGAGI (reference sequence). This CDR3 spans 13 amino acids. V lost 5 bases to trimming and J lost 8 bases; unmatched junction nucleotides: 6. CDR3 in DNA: TGTGCCAGCAGTGATTGGACAGGGGAAGAAGCTTTCTTT. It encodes CASSDWTGEEAFF.